This T cell receptor beta chain was identified in a study of technical replicates of blood from a handful of donors. Sequenced by immunoSEQ multiplex PCR; TCRdb stores in-frame clones only, minus some. The repertoire has about 81,000 clones, 95% to 97% of them found once; the top ten carry around 0.2%. This CDR3 is 14 amino acids long. Germline values: CDR1 WNHNN, CDR2 SYGVQD (reference sequence). The V gene end was trimmed by 6 bases and the J gene end by 11 bases; junction bases not matched to a gene: 8. V and J are TRBV10-1 and TRBJ2-2; 11 bases map to TRBD1. The source material was T cells isolated from PBMCs. The receptor's source is a human donor in good health. CDR3 sequence reads: CASRAGQGAGELFF. CDR3 nucleotides: TGCGCCAGCAGGGCCGGACAGGGGGCGGGAGAGCTGTTTTTT.